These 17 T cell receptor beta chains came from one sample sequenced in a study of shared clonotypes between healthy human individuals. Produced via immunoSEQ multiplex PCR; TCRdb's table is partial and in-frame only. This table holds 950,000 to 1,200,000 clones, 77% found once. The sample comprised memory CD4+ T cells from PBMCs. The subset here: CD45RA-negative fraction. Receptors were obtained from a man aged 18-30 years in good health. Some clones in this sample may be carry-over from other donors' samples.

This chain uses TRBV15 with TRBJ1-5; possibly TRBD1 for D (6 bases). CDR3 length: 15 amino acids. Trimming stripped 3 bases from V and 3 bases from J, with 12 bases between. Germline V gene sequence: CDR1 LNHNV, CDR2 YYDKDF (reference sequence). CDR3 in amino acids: CATSRVQGLNQPQHF. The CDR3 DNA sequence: TGTGCCACCAGCAGGGTACAGGGCCTCAATCAGCCCCAGCATTTT.

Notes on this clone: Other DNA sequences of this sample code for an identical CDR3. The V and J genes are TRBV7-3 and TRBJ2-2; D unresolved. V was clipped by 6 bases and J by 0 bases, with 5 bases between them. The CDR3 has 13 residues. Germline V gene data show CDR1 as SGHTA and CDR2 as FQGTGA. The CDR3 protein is CASSRSNTGELFF. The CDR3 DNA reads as TGTGCCAGCAGTCGCTCGAACACCGGGGAGCTGTTTTTT.

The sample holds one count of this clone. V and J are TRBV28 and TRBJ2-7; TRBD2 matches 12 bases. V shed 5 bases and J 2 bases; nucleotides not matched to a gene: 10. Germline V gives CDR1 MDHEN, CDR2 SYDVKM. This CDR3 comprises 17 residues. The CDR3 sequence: CASSGPGTSGRTYEQYF. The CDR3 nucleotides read TGTGCCAGCAGTGGACCCGGGACTAGCGGGCGAACCTACGAGCAGTACTTC.

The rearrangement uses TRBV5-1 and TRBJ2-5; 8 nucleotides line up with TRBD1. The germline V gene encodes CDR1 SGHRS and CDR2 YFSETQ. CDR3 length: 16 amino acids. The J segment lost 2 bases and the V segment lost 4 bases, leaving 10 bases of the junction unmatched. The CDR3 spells CASSQQRTGMQETQYF. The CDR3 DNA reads TGCGCCAGCAGCCAGCAAAGGACAGGGATGCAAGAGACCCAGTACTTC.

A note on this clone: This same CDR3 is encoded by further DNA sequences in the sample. CDR3 in DNA: TGTGCCAGCCGGTGGAACACCGGGGAGCTGTTTTTT. Translated: CASRWNTGELFF. The chain couples TRBV2 to TRBJ2-2; D remains unclear. The CDR3 consists of 12 residues. Germline V gene lookup returns CDR1 SNHLY and CDR2 FYNNEI. V gave up 8 bases and J gave up 1 base, with 5 bases separating them. Full variable domain (rest looked up from reference TRBV2 and TRBJ2-2): EPEVTQTPSHQVTQMGQEVILRCVPISNHLYFYWYRQILGQKVEFLVSFYNNEISEKSEIFDDQFSVERPDGSNFTLKIRSTKLEDSAMYFCASRWNTGELFFGEGSRLTVL.

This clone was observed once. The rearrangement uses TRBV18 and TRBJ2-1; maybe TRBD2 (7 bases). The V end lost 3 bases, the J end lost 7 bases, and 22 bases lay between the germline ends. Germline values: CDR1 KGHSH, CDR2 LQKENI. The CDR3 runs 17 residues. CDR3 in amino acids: CASSPNSLAFQGNEQFF. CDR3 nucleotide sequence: TGTGCCAGCTCACCCAATTCACTAGCGTTCCAGGGGAATGAGCAGTTCTTC.

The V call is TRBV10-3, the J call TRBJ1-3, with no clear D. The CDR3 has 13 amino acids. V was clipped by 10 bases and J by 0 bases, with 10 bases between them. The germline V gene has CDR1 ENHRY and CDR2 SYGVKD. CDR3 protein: CATYRASGNTIYF. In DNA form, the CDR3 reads TGTGCCACGTACCGGGCCTCTGGAAACACCATATATTTT.

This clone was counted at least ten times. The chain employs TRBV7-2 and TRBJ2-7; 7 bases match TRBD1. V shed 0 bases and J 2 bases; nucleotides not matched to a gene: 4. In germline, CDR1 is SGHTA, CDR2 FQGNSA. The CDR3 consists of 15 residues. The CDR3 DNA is TGTGCCAGCAGCTTAGCGCCCGGGACAGCCTACGAGCAGTACTTC. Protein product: CASSLAPGTAYEQYF.

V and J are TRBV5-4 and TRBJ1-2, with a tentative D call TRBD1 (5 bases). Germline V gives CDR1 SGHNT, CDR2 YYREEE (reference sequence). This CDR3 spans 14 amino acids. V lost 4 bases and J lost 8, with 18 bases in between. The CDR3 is CASSRGTGEGGYTF. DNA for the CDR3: TGTGCCAGCAGCCGGGGTACGGGAGAGGGGGGCTACACCTTC.

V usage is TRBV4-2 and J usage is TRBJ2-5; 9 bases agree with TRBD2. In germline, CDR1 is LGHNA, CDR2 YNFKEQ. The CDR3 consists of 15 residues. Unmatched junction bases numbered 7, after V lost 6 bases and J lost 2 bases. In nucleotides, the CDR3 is TGTGCCAGCAGAGAGACTAGCGGTCCACAAGAGACCCAGTACTTC. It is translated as CASRETSGPQETQYF.

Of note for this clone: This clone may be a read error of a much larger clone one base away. CDR3 nucleotides: TGTGCCAGCAGCTTAAACAGTGCTAACTATGGCTACACCTTC. Its translation: CASSLNSANYGYTF. V and J are TRBV7-9 and TRBJ1-2; D not certain. This CDR3 has 14 amino acids. V lost 2 bases and J lost 0, with 7 bases in between. Germline CDR1 is SEHNR and CDR2 is FQNEAQ (reference sequence).

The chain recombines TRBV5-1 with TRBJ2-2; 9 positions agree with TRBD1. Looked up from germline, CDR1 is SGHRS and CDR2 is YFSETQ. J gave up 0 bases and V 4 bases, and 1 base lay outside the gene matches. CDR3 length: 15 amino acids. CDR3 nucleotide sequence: TGCGCCAGCAGCCGGGACAGGGCGAACACCGGGGAGCTGTTTTTT. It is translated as CASSRDRANTGELFF.

This chain's CDR3 is CASSLRVGTGELFF. CDR3 DNA sequence: TGTGCCAGCAGCCTCAGGGTGGGCACCGGGGAGCTGTTTTTT. V is TRBV2 and J is TRBJ2-2, with a tentative D call TRBD1 (5 bases). Germline lookup yields CDR1 SNHLY and CDR2 FYNNEI. The CDR3 is made up of 14 amino acids. Trimming pared 6 bases from V and 4 bases from J, leaving 12 bases between.

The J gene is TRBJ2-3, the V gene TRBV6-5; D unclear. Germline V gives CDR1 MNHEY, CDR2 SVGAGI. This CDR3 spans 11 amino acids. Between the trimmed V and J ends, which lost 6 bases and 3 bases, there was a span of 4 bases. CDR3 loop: CASSQTDTQYF. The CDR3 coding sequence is TGTGCCAGCAGCCAAACAGATACGCAGTATTTT.

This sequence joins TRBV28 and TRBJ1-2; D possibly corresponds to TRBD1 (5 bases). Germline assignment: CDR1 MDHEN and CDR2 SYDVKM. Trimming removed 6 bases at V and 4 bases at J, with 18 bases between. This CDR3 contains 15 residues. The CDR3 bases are TGTGCCAGCAGGGGGGTAATACAGCCTTCCTATGGCTACACCTTC. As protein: CASRGVIQPSYGYTF.

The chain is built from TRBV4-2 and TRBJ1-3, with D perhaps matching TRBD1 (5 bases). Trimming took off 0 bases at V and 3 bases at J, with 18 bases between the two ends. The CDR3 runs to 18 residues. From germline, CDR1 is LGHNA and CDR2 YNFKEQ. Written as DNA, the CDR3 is TGTGCCAGCAGCCAAGATAGTAGATTGGGGGATCGTGGAAACACCATATATTTT. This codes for CASSQDSRLGDRGNTIYF.

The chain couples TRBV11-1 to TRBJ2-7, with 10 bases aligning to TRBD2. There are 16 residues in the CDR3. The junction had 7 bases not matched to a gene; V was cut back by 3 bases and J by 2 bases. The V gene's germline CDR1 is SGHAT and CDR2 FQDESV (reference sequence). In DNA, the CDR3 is TGTGCCAGCAGCTTCCGTACTAGCGGGGTGACCTACGAGCAGTACTTC. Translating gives CASSFRTSGVTYEQYF.